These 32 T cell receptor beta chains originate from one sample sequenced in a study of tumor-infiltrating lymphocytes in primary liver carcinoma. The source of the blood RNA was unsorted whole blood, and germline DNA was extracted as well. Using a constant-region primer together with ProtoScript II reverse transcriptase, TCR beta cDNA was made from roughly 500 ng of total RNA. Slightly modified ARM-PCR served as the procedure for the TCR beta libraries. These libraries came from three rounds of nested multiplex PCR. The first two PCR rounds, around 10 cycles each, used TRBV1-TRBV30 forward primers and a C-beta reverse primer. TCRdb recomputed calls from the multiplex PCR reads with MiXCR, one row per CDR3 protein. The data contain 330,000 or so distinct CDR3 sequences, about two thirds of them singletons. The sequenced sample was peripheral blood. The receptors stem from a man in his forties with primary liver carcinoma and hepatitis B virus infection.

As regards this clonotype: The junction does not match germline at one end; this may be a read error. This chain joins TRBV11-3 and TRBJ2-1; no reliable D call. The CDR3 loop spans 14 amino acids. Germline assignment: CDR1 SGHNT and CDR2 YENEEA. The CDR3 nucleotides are TGTGCCAACAGCTTAAGGAACTCCTACAATGAGCAGTTCTTC. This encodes CANSLRNSYNEQFF.

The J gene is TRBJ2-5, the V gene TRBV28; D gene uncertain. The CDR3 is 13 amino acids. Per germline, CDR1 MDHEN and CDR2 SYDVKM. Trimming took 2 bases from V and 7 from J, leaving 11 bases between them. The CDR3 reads CASSLNGFWTQYF. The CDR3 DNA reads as TGTGCCAGCAGTTTAAACGGGTTTTGGACCCAGTACTTC.

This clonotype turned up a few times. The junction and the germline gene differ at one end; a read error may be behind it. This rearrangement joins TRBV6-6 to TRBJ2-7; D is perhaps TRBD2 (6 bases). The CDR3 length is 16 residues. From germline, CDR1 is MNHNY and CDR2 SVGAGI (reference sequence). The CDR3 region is CASSYLRPRDSCEQYF. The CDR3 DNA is TGTGCCAGCAGTTACCTACGACCCAGGGACTCCTGCGAGCAGTACTTC.

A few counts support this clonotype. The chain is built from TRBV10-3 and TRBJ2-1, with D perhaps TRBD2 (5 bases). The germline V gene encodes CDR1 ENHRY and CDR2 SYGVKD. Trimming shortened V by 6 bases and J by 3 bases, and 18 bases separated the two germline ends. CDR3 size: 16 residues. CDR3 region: CAISQTFRGNYNEQFF. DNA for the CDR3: TGTGCCATCAGCCAAACGTTCCGGGGAAACTACAATGAGCAGTTCTTC.

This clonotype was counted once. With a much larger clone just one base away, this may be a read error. In DNA form, the CDR3 reads TGTGCCAGCAGAACGGACAGAGGAGAGACCCAGTACTTC. Encoded protein: CASRTDRGETQYF. The J gene is TRBJ2-5, the V gene TRBV6-5; maybe TRBD1 (6 bases). The V gene's germline CDR1 is MNHEY and CDR2 SVGAGI. Trimming removed 6 bases from V and 4 bases from J, with 12 bases in between. This CDR3 comprises 13 residues.

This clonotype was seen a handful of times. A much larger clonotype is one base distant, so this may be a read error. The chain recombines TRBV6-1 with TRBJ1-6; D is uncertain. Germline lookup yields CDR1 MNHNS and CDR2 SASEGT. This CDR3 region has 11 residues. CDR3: CASTSASPPHF. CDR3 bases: TGTGCCAGCACGTCCGCTTCACCCCCCCACTTT.

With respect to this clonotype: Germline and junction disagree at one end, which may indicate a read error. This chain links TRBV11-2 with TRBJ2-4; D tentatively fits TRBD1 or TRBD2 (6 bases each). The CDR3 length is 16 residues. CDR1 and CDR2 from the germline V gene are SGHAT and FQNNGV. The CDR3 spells CAGSSPRGPSENIQYF. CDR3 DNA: TGTGCCGGCAGCTCCCCCCGGGGGCCCTCGGAAAACATTCAGTACTTC.

CDR3 region: CASNSDRRFWYEQYF. The CDR3 nucleotides are TGTGCCAGCAACTCGGATCGGCGGTTTTGGTACGAGCAGTACTTC. This chain joins TRBV11-2 and TRBJ2-7; D remains ambiguous. Germline CDR1 reads SGHAT; CDR2 reads FQNNGV. V lost 7 bases, J lost 4 bases, and 20 bases lay in between. CDR3 size: 15 residues.

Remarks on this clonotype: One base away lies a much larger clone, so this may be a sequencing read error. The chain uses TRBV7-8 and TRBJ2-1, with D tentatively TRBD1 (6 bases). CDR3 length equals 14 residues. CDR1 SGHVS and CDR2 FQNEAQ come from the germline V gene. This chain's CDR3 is CASNLTGLGNEQFF. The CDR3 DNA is TGTGCCAGCAACTTAACAGGGCTGGGCAATGAGCAGTTCTTC.

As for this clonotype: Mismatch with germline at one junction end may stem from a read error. This CDR3 reads CSATSSSYEQYF. Here the CDR3 DNA reads TGCAGCGCGACTTCATCCTCCTATGAGCAGTACTTC. This chain uses TRBV29-1 with TRBJ2-7; D not resolved. The germline V gene has CDR1 SQVTM and CDR2 ANQGSEA. The CDR3 runs to 12 residues.

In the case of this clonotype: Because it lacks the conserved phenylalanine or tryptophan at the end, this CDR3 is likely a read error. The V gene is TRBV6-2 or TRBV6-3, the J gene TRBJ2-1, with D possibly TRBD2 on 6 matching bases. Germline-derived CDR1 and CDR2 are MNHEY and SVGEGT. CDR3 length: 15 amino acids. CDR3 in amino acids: CVSKPARDDYNEQFL. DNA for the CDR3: TGTGTCAGCAAGCCGGCGCGGGACGACTACAATGAGCAGTTCTTA.

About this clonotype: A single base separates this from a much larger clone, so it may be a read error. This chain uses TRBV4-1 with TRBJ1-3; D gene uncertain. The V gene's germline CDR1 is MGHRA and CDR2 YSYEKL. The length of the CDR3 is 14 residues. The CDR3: CASSQDVSGNSIYF. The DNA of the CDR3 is TGCGCCAGCAGCCAAGACGTCTCTGGAAACAGCATATATTTT.

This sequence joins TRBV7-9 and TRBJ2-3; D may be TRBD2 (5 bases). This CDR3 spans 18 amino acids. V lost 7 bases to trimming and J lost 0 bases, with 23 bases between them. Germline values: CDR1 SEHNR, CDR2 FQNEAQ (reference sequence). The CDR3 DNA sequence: TGTGCCAGCACCCCGCAGTTTACGGGAACCCGAAGCACAGATACGCAGTATTTT. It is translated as CASTPQFTGTRSTDTQYF.

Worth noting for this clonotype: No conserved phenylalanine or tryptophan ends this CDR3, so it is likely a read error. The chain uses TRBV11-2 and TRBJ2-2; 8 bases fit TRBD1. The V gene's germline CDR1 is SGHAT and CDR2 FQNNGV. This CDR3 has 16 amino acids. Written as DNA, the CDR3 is TGTGCCAGCAGCACTCGACAGGGGATAAACATCGGGGAGCTGTTTTCT. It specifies CASSTRQGINIGELFS.

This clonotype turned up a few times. CDR3 sequence: CAISHERYQETQYF. The CDR3 DNA is TGTGCCATCTCCCACGAGCGGTACCAAGAGACCCAGTACTTC. This chain uses TRBV10-3 with TRBJ2-5; TRBD2 is a possible D gene (5 bases). V was shortened by 8 bases and J by 0 bases, with 13 bases between the two germline ends. The V gene's germline CDR1 is ENHRY and CDR2 SYGVKD. The CDR3 contains 14 residues.

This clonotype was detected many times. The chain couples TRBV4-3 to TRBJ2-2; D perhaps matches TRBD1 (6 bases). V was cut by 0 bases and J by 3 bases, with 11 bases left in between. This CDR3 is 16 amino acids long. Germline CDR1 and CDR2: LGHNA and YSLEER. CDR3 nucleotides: TGCGCCAGCAGCCAAGAAAAGGGGGTATACACCGGGGAGCTGTTTTTT. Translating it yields CASSQEKGVYTGELFF.

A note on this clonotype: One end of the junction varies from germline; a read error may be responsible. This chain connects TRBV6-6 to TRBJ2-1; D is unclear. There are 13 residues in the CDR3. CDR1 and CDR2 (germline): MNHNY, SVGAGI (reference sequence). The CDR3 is CASTQDSLDEQSF. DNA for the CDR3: TGTGCCAGCACCCAGGATTCCCTCGATGAGCAGTCCTTC.

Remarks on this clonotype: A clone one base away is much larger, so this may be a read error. The CDR3 DNA reads as TGTGCCTGCTATAGGACAGCTGGGGCCAACGTCCTGACTTTC. It translates to CACYRTAGANVLTF. V gene TRBV6-5 combines with J gene TRBJ2-6, with D perhaps TRBD1 (6 bases). V was cut by 11 bases and J by 2 bases, with 13 bases left in between. This CDR3 has 14 amino acids. Germline V gene lookup returns CDR1 MNHEY and CDR2 SVGAGI.

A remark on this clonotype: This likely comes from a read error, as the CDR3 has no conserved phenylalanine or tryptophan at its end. The CDR3 DNA sequence: TGTGCCAGCAGCCCATGGCGCACAGGGTGCATGGGCACTGAAGCTTTCCTT. It yields the protein CASSPWRTGCMGTEAFL. This chain links TRBV12-3 or TRBV12-4 with TRBJ1-1, with D tentatively TRBD1 (6 bases). CDR3 size: 17 residues. V gave up 6 bases and J gave up 4 bases, with 24 bases separating them.

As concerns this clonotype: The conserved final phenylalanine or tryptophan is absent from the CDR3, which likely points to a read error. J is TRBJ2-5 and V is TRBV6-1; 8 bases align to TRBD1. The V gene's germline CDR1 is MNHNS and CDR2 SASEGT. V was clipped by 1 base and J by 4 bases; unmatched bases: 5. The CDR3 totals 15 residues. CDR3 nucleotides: TGTGCCAGCAGTGAAGGACAGGGGAGTGGAGAGACCCAGTACCTC. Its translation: CASSEGQGSGETQYL.

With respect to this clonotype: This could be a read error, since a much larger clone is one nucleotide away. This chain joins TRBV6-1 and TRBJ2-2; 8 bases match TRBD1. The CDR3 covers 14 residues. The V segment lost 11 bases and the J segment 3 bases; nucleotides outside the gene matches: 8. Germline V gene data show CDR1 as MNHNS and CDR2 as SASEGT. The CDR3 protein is CASLGQGYTGELFF. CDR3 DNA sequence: TGTGCCTCGCTAGGACAGGGCTACACCGGGGAGCTGTTTTTT.

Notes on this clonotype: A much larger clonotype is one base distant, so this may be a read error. CDR3 bases: TGCGCCAGCAGACAGCTAGCGGGAGTTGTCGGGGAGCTGTTTTTT. As protein: CASRQLAGVVGELFF. The chain recombines TRBV4-1 with TRBJ2-2, with 10 bases matching TRBD2. Germline assignment: CDR1 MGHRA and CDR2 YSYEKL. CDR3 length: 15 residues. V was clipped by 6 bases and J by 7 bases; unmatched bases: 8.

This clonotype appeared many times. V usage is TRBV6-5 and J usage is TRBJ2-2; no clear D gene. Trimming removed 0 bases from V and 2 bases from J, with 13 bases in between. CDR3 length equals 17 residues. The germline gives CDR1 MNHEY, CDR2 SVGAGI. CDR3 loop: CASSYSMIQTNTGELFF. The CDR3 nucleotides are TGTGCCAGCAGTTACTCGATGATACAGACAAACACCGGGGAGCTGTTTTTT.

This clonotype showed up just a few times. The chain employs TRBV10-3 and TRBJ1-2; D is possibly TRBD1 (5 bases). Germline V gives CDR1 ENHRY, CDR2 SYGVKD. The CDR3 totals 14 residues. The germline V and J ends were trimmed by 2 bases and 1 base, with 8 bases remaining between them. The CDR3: CAISEPGSNYGYTF. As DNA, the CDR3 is TGTGCCATCAGTGAGCCAGGGAGTAACTATGGCTACACCTTC.

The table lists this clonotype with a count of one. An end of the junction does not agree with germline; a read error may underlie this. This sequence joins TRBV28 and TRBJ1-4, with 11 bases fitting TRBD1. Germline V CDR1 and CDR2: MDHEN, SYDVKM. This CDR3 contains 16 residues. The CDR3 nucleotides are TGTGCCTGCAGCCCGTCCGGACAGGGGGCGTATGAAAAACCGTTTTTT. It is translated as CACSPSGQGAYEKPFF.

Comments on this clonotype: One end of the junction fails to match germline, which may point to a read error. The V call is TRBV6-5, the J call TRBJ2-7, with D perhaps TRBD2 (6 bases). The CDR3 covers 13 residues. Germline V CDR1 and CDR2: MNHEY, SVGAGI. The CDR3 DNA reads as TGTGCCAGCTCCAACCGGGGGACCTACGTGCAGTACTTC. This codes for CASSNRGTYVQYF.

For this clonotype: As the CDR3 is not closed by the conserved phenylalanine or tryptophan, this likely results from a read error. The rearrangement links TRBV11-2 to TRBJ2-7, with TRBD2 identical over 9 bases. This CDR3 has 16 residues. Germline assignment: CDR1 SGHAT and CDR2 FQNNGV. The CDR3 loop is CTSSPKGVSGSYEQYL. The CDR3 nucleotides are TGTACCAGCAGCCCGAAAGGGGTTAGCGGGAGTTACGAGCAGTACCTC.

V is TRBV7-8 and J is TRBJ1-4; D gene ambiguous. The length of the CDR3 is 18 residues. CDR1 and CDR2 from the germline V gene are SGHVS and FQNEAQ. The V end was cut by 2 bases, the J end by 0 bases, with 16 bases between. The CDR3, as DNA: TGTGCCAGCAGCTTAATACCGCCCTTCCTTGCAACTAATGAAAAACTGTTTTTT. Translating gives CASSLIPPFLATNEKLFF.

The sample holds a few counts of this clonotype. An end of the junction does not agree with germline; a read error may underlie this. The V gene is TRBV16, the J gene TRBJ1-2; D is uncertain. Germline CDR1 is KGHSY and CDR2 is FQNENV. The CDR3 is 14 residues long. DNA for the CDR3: TGTGCTAGCAGCCAATCGGATCGGGGTTATGGCTACACCTTC. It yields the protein CASSQSDRGYGYTF.

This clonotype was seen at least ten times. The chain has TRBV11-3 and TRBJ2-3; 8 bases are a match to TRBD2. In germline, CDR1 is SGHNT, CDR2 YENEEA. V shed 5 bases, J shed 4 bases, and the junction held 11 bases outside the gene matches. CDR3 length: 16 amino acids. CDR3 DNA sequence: TGTGCCAGCAGCCTGGATAGCGGGAAAGGGCCAGATACGCAGTATTTT. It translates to CASSLDSGKGPDTQYF.

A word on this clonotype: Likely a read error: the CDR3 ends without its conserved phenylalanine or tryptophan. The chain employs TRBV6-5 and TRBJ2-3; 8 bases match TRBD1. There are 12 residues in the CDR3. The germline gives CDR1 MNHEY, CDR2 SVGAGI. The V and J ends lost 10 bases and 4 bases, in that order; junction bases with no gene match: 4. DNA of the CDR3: TGTGCCACCAGGGACAGGTCAGATACGCAGTATTTG. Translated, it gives CATRDRSDTQYL.

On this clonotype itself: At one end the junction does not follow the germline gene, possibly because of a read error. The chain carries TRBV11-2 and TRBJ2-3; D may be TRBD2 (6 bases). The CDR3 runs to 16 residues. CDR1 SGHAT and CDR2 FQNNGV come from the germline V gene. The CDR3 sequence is CVSSGSQWSVADTQYF. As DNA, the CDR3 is TGTGTCAGCAGCGGGTCACAGTGGTCGGTGGCAGATACGCAGTATTTT.